This T cell receptor beta chain was obtained from a study of blood T cell repertoires in COVID-19. Study-wide background: The study drew acute and convalescent COVID-19 samples from the United States, Italy and Spain. The cDNA or gDNA used as material had been derived from T cells, B-cell-depleted T cells, or PBMCs.

Original analysis: Amplification of reference gene primers was used by the study to estimate nucleated cell counts. Assay: immunoSEQ multiplex PCR; the TCRdb copy retains only in-frame clones and omits some. For V, J and clone size, that table is used; D and trimming come from the DNA. The data contain over 100,000 clones, around three quarters of them singletons. CDR1 and CDR2 (germline): SGHVS, FQNEAQ. V was clipped by 8 bases and J by 5 bases, with 21 bases between them. This CDR3 comprises 15 residues. The chain carries TRBV7-8 and TRBJ1-1; D ambiguous. This receptor was identified in a human donor in a cohort sampled during active or convalescent COVID-19. Sequencing was done on a sample of peripheral blood. The chain's CDR3 is CASGLHRPRGTEAFF. DNA for the CDR3: TGTGCCAGCGGCCTCCACAGACCCCGAGGGACTGAAGCTTTCTTT.